The rows below give T cell receptor beta chains drawn from one sample of a study of T cell responses to AZD1222 COVID-19 vaccine. Using immunoSEQ multiplex PCR, the repertoire was profiled, and TCRdb retains in-frame clones only, with some absent. The repertoire has roughly 150,000 clones, about 91% of them found once; the top ten carry approximately 4.8%. The specimen was peripheral blood, collected on day 0 of AZD1222 vaccination. Source of these receptors: an adult in good health. Each CDR3 is given with its conserved first and last residue. D genes are given only for firm matches. Only some rows state a clone size, as once, few, many or a class for expanded clones.

d_call,j_call,cdr3_length,clone_size,v_call,cdr3_nt,cdr3_aa
TRBD2,TRBJ2-7,16,once,TRBV6-1,TGTGCCAGCAGTGAAGCGAGGTTAGCGGGACGCTACGAGCAGTACTTC,CASSEARLAGRYEQYF
TRBD2,TRBJ2-7,15,NA,TRBV5-1,TGCGCCAGCAGCTTGGATGGTAGCGGGAGGTACGAGCAGTACTTC,CASSLDGSGRYEQYF
TRBD2,TRBJ2-7,14,NA,TRBV6-5,TGTGCCAGCAAACGCCTAGCGGGAGGAGGGGAGCAGTACTTC,CASKRLAGGGEQYF
TRBD2,TRBJ2-7,16,NA,TRBV7-8,TGTGCCAGCAGCGTGTCTAGCGGGAGGGCCTCCCACGAGCAGTACTTC,CASSVSSGRASHEQYF
TRBD2,TRBJ2-1,16,NA,TRBV3-1/TRBV3-2,TGTGCCAGCAGCCGCCTGACTAGCGGGAGAGACAATGAGCAGTTCTTC,CASSRLTSGRDNEQFF
TRBD2,TRBJ2-1,16,NA,TRBV6-5,TGTGCCAGCAGTTACTCCTCGCTAGCGGGCTACAATGAGCAGTTCTTC,CASSYSSLAGYNEQFF
NA,TRBJ2-2,12,NA,TRBV2,TGTGCCAGCGGGGGGAACACCGGGGAGCTGTTTTTT,CASGGNTGELFF
NA,TRBJ2-4,16,NA,TRBV7-2,TGTGCCAGCAGCTTAGCGGCAACGGGACACTCTCCCGTTCAGTACTTC,CASSLAATGHSPVQYF
NA,TRBJ2-3,15,NA,TRBV11-2,TGTGCCAGCAGCTTATGGGAGAGGAGCGTAGATACGCAGTATTTT,CASSLWERSVDTQYF
NA,TRBJ1-3,16,NA,TRBV18,TGTGCCAGCTCACCATTAGGAACAGGTGCTGGAAACACCATATATTTT,CASSPLGTGAGNTIYF
NA,TRBJ1-4,14,NA,TRBV7-9,TGTGCCAGCAGCTCAGGGGACCACAATGAAAAACTGTTTTTT,CASSSGDHNEKLFF
NA,TRBJ2-7,13,once,TRBV7-7,TGTGCTAGCAGCGCCGGGACGTCCTACGAGCAGTACTTC,CASSAGTSYEQYF
TRBD2,TRBJ2-3,16,NA,TRBV7-6,TGTGCCAGCAGCCAAAAGACTAGCGGGAGTCGAGAGACGCAGTATTTT,CASSQKTSGSRETQYF
TRBD1,TRBJ1-1,13,once,TRBV19,TGTGCCAGTAGTAGTAGGGGGCCCACTGAAGCTTTCTTT,CASSSRGPTEAFF
TRBD1,TRBJ1-3,16,once,TRBV7-9,TGTGCCAGCAGCTATAGACAGGGGGGCTCTGGAAACACCATATATTTT,CASSYRQGGSGNTIYF
NA,TRBJ1-1,14,NA,TRBV6-5,TGTGCCAGCAGCCGATATCAGGTGTGGACTGAAGCTTTCTTT,CASSRYQVWTEAFF
NA,TRBJ2-7,14,NA,TRBV6-5,TGTGCCAGCAGTCCCCTAGATAGCTCCTACGAGCAGTACTTC,CASSPLDSSYEQYF
NA,TRBJ1-2,16,NA,TRBV4-3,TGCGCCAGCAGCCAAGGGGAAAAGAACAGCGGCTATGGCTACACCTTC,CASSQGEKNSGYGYTF
TRBD2,TRBJ2-1,19,large,TRBV7-8,TGTGCCAGCAGCTTAGAACTAGCGGGAGGCCCCCTCCGGGATAATGAGCAGTTCTTC,CASSLELAGGPLRDNEQFF
TRBD2,TRBJ2-7,15,NA,TRBV6-5,TGTGCCAGCAGTTACTCGACTGGCGGGAGAACCGAGCAGTACTTC,CASSYSTGGRTEQYF
NA,TRBJ1-1,14,NA,TRBV7-8,TGTGCCAGCAGCTTCCCGGGGAAAATCACTGAAGCTTTCTTT,CASSFPGKITEAFF
NA,TRBJ2-2,15,NA,TRBV5-1,TGCGCCAGCAGCTTGACGGAGGGTGGCACCGGGGAGCTGTTTTTT,CASSLTEGGTGELFF
NA,TRBJ1-2,14,NA,TRBV28,TGTGCCAGCAGTATGCGACAGCCTAACTATGGCTACACCTTC,CASSMRQPNYGYTF
TRBD2,TRBJ2-7,15,NA,TRBV5-1,TGCGCCAGCAGCAAGGGACTAGCGGGAGATTCTGAGCAGTACTTC,CASSKGLAGDSEQYF
NA,TRBJ2-3,15,NA,TRBV7-8,TGTGCCAGCAGCTTTCCCCACACTAGCACAGATACGCAGTATTTT,CASSFPHTSTDTQYF
NA,TRBJ1-2,15,few,TRBV28,TGTGCCAGCAGTGACCCCCGGGGGGCGGGCTATGGCTACACCTTC,CASSDPRGAGYGYTF
NA,TRBJ2-3,14,few,TRBV19,TGTGCCAGTAATGGCGGGCCCGGGGCAGATACGCAGTATTTT,CASNGGPGADTQYF
NA,TRBJ2-7,15,once,TRBV4-1,TGCGCCAGCAGCCAAGAACCCGGGACGTTCTACGAGCAGTACTTC,CASSQEPGTFYEQYF
NA,TRBJ2-6,15,once,TRBV6-5,TGTGCCAGCAGCCTTATGCTCTCTGGGGCCAACGTCCTGACTTTC,CASSLMLSGANVLTF
TRBD2,TRBJ2-3,17,NA,TRBV18,TGTGCCAGCTCACCGCTTCCAACTAGCGGGACTACAGATACGCAGTATTTT,CASSPLPTSGTTDTQYF
NA,TRBJ2-2,17,NA,TRBV18,TGTGCCAGCTCGCTCCTGGTGGAGAGGGTACGGACCGGGGAGCTGTTTTTT,CASSLLVERVRTGELFF
NA,TRBJ2-3,13,NA,TRBV28,TGTGCCAGCAGTACACCGGGACGGAATACGCAGTATTTT,CASSTPGRNTQYF
TRBD2,TRBJ2-1,15,NA,TRBV3-1/TRBV3-2,TGTGCCAGCAGCCCTGGGAGGGTAGCGGACAATGAGCAGTTCTTC,CASSPGRVADNEQFF
NA,TRBJ2-7,13,NA,TRBV5-1,TGCGCCAGCAGCGTTACAGGGCTCGGGGAGCAGTACTTC,CASSVTGLGEQYF
NA,TRBJ2-5,14,once,TRBV29-1,TGCAGCGTTGTATACATACGGTACCAAGAGACCCAGTACTTC,CSVVYIRYQETQYF
TRBD2,TRBJ2-1,16,NA,TRBV4-2,TGTGCCAGCAGCCAAGTGGGGCGGGAGGGCCGCAATGAGCAGTTCTTC,CASSQVGREGRNEQFF
TRBD2,TRBJ2-1,15,NA,TRBV10-3,TGTGCCATCAGTGTGGGGGTAGCGGGGTACAATGAGCAGTTCTTC,CAISVGVAGYNEQFF
TRBD1,TRBJ1-2,14,NA,TRBV6-1,TGTGCCAGCAGTGAAGGCAGGGGGTACTATGGCTACACCTTC,CASSEGRGYYGYTF
NA,TRBJ1-5,13,NA,TRBV30,TGTGCCTGGAGGGGCGAAGGGAATCAGCCCCAGCATTTT,CAWRGEGNQPQHF
TRBD1,TRBJ1-4,15,NA,TRBV10-3,TGTGCCATCAGCAAAACCGGGACAGGGAATGAAAAACTGTTTTTT,CAISKTGTGNEKLFF
NA,TRBJ2-7,16,NA,TRBV12-5,TGTGCTAGTGGTTTGGGAACTAGAGGCAATCCCCACGAGCAGTACTTC,CASGLGTRGNPHEQYF
NA,TRBJ2-3,16,NA,TRBV19,TGTGCCAGTAGTATAGGAACAGGGAGGGGCACAGATACGCAGTATTTT,CASSIGTGRGTDTQYF
NA,TRBJ2-7,12,NA,TRBV7-4,TGTGCCAGCAGCTTAGGTACGGTCGAGCAGTACTTC,CASSLGTVEQYF
TRBD2,TRBJ2-3,16,once,TRBV15,TGTGCCACCAGCTTTCGCTTAGCGGGAGCCACAGATACGCAGTATTTT,CATSFRLAGATDTQYF
NA,TRBJ2-2,11,NA,TRBV15,TGTGCCACCAGCCTGGCCGGGGAGCTGTTTTTT,CATSLAGELFF
NA,TRBJ2-1,14,NA,TRBV2,TGTGCCTTTTCAACACTAGCAAATTCCAATGAGCAGTTCTTC,CAFSTLANSNEQFF
TRBD2,TRBJ2-1,15,NA,TRBV28,TGTGCCAGCAGTTCTAGCGGGAGGGCCAGGGGTGAGCAGTTCTTC,CASSSSGRARGEQFF
NA,TRBJ1-3,14,NA,TRBV3-1/TRBV3-2,TGTGCCAGCAGACTCGGGAGCTCTGGAAACACCATATATTTT,CASRLGSSGNTIYF
TRBD2,TRBJ2-7,13,NA,TRBV5-1,TGCGCCAGCAGAGCGGGAGTGTCGGACGAGCAGTACTTC,CASRAGVSDEQYF
TRBD2,TRBJ2-1,17,NA,TRBV7-2,TGTGCCAGCAGCTTAGGAGGAGCGGGGAGCTCCTACAATGAGCAGTTCTTC,CASSLGGAGSSYNEQFF
NA,TRBJ1-1,13,few,TRBV28,TGTGCCAGCACCCGAAACAGGGTGGCTGAAGCTTTCTTT,CASTRNRVAEAFF
NA,TRBJ2-3,15,NA,TRBV2,TGTGCCAGCAGGCGGACACTACTCAGGGTAGATACGCAGTATTTT,CASRRTLLRVDTQYF
NA,TRBJ2-2,12,few,TRBV12-3/TRBV12-4,TGTGCCAGCACCCCAGGTGTCGGGGAGCTGTTTTTT,CASTPGVGELFF
TRBD1,TRBJ2-3,13,NA,TRBV7-9,TGTGCCAGCACAGGGGGCGTGACAGATACGCAGTATTTT,CASTGGVTDTQYF
NA,TRBJ1-2,14,once,TRBV11-2,TGTGCCAGCAGCTTAAGCGACAATGGCTATGGCTACACCTTC,CASSLSDNGYGYTF
NA,TRBJ2-5,14,NA,TRBV7-8,TGTGCCAGCCTACCTTGGACCGCCCAAGAGACCCAGTACTTC,CASLPWTAQETQYF
TRBD1,TRBJ1-6,14,NA,TRBV27,TGTGCCAGCAGCGGACAGGGGGCACAATCACCCCTCCACTTT,CASSGQGAQSPLHF
NA,TRBJ2-7,15,NA,TRBV19,TGTGCCAGTAGTGAACCGGGGGCAGTATGGTACGAGCAGTACTTC,CASSEPGAVWYEQYF
NA,TRBJ1-5,15,NA,TRBV4-1,TGCGCCAGCAGCCAAGATTGGGTGACGGGTCAGCCCCAGCATTTT,CASSQDWVTGQPQHF